These 20 T cell receptor beta chains originate from one sample sequenced in a study of human T cells and chemical hapten exposure. From the RACE reads, TCRdb called clonotypes with MiXCR, one entry per CDR3 protein. The table shows fewer than 150,000 distinct CDR3 sequences, with roughly 12% occurring only once. The time point is: patch test 2, 6 weeks after DPC sensitization. As for treatment: therapeutic diphenylcyclopropenone sensitization with weekly scalp DPC. Sequencing was performed on whole blood, taken in connection with sensitization to the hapten diphenylcyclopropenone (DPC). The receptors originated from a woman aged 50 to 60 with alopecia areata. Some clones in this sample may be carry-over from other donors' samples.

In this sample, this clonotype turned up many times. This chain connects TRBV6-1 to TRBJ2-5; D is unclear. V was trimmed by 7 bases and J by 1 base, leaving 10 bases between them. CDR3 length: 13 residues. Germline CDR1 and CDR2: MNHNS and SASEGT. CDR3 protein: CASTLNLQETQYF. For the CDR3, the DNA is TGTGCCAGCACCCTTAACCTCCAAGAGACCCAGTACTTC.

Concerning this clonotype itself: A much larger clone lies a single base off, so this may be a read error. The genes are TRBV2 and TRBJ2-3, with TRBD2 identical over 10 bases. The CDR3 loop spans 16 amino acids. CDR1 is SNHLY, CDR2 FYNNEI, per germline. The V gene end was trimmed by 6 bases and the J gene end by 4 bases; junction bases not matched to a gene: 10. The chain's CDR3 is CASRLSSGRVSDTQYF. In nucleotides, the CDR3 is TGTGCCAGCAGACTCTCTAGCGGGAGAGTATCAGATACGCAGTATTTT.

This clonotype showed up many times. V and J are TRBV20-1 and TRBJ1-1, with a weak D call TRBD1 (5 bases). The CDR3 has 12 amino acids. Germline V lookup: CDR1 DFQATT, CDR2 SNEGSKA (reference sequence). V lost 0 bases and J lost 12, with 14 bases in between. The CDR3 sequence is CSARDAQAGTFF. CDR3 nucleotides: TGCAGTGCTAGAGATGCGCAGGCAGGGACTTTCTTT.

This clonotype was found many times. The rearrangement joins TRBV5-5 to TRBJ1-6; D might be TRBD1 (6 bases). This CDR3 has 15 amino acids. Looked up from germline, CDR1 is SGHKS and CDR2 is YYEKEE (reference sequence). The V end lost 4 bases, the J end lost 9 bases, and 17 bases lay between the germline ends. Written as DNA, the CDR3 is TGTGCCAGCAGCACAGGGCCCCTCGCAATTTCACCCCTCCACTTT. Translating it yields CASSTGPLAISPLHF.

The V and J genes are TRBV7-2 and TRBJ2-2, with D uncertain. The ends were cut back, 6 bases at V and 5 bases at J, with 4 bases in the middle. Germline values: CDR1 SGHTA, CDR2 FQGNSA. This CDR3 comprises 11 residues. In DNA form, the CDR3 reads TGTGCCAGCAGAACAACCGGGGAGCTGTTTTTT. The encoded protein is CASRTTGELFF.

The genes are TRBV5-5 and TRBJ2-3; TRBD1 matches at 7 bases. V lost 4 bases to trimming and J lost 7 bases; unmatched junction nucleotides: 9. Germline values: CDR1 SGHKS, CDR2 YYEKEE (reference sequence). This CDR3 has 14 amino acids. The CDR3 region is CASSLTLQGNTQYF. The CDR3 DNA reads TGTGCCAGCAGCCTGACCCTACAGGGGAATACGCAGTATTTT. The whole variable domain, filled in from reference TRBV5-5 and TRBJ2-3, reads DAGVTQSPTHLIKTRGQQVTLRCSPISGHKSVSWYQQVLGQGPQFIFQYYEKEERGRGNFPDRFSARQFPNYSSELNVNALLLGDSALYLCASSLTLQGNTQYFGPGTRLTVL.

The rearrangement joins TRBV29-1 to TRBJ1-1; weak D call: TRBD1 (5 bases). The V and J ends lost 3 bases and 4 bases respectively, with 12 bases between them. There are 13 residues in the CDR3. CDR1 and CDR2 from the germline V gene are SQVTM and ANQGSEA. The CDR3 DNA follows: TGCAGCGTTGAGGGGGGGGGAGTCACTGAAGCTTTCTTT. Its translation: CSVEGGGVTEAFF.

This chain joins TRBV11-2 and TRBJ2-2, with D perhaps TRBD2 (5 bases). Trimming cost V 6 bases and J 7 bases, with 15 bases left between them. The CDR3 has 14 residues. In germline, CDR1 is SGHAT, CDR2 FQNNGV. The CDR3 DNA sequence: TGTGCCAGCAGTCAATCCCGGGGAGTCGGGGAGCTGTTTTTT. This sequence encodes CASSQSRGVGELFF.

The V and J genes are TRBV7-2 and TRBJ1-2; weak D call: TRBD1 (6 bases). V dropped 1 base and J dropped 5 bases, with 11 bases sitting between them. Germline V gene data show CDR1 as SGHTA and CDR2 as FQGNSA. CDR3 length equals 14 residues. For the CDR3, the DNA is TGTGCCAGCAGCTTAGTGACAGGCCGGTATGGCTACACCTTC. Translated, it gives CASSLVTGRYGYTF.

Here the CDR3 DNA reads TGCAGTGCTACCCCCTTGGCAGGGGGATCCTCTGGAAACACCATATATTTT. It encodes CSATPLAGGSSGNTIYF. The V call is TRBV20-1, the J call TRBJ1-3, with TRBD1 matching 7 bases. The ends lost 4 bases at V and 0 bases at J; junction bases unmatched: 12. The length of the CDR3 is 17 residues. Germline assignment: CDR1 DFQATT and CDR2 SNEGSKA (reference sequence).

This clonotype was counted at least ten times. The rearrangement links TRBV27 to TRBJ1-1; D uncertain. Trimming cost V 3 bases and J 0 bases, with 11 bases left between them. There are 15 residues in the CDR3. From germline, CDR1 is MNHEY and CDR2 SMNVEV (reference sequence). In DNA, the CDR3 is TGTGCCAGCAGTTTGAGAAAACAGTTGAACACTGAAGCTTTCTTT. Its translation: CASSLRKQLNTEAFF.

The gene calls are TRBV9 and TRBJ2-7, with 8 bases matching TRBD1. Germline V gene sequence: CDR1 SGDLS, CDR2 YYNGEE. This CDR3 has 15 residues. J lost 4 bases, V lost 0 bases, and 6 bases had no gene match. The chain's CDR3 is CASSVGQGAVYEQYF. The CDR3 DNA reads as TGTGCCAGCAGCGTAGGGCAGGGGGCTGTGTACGAGCAGTACTTC.

This clonotype was picked up many times. The chain uses TRBV7-2 and TRBJ2-2, with D possibly TRBD1 on 6 matching bases. The CDR3 is made up of 17 amino acids. Germline V CDR1 and CDR2: SGHTA, FQGNSA. Trimming cost V 3 bases and J 4 bases, with 18 bases left between them. The DNA of the CDR3 is TGTGCCAGCAGCTTGACCTCCCTGGTAGGGGGCACCGGGGAGCTGTTTTTT. It specifies CASSLTSLVGGTGELFF.

This clonotype was counted many times. The V and J genes are TRBV19 and TRBJ1-4; 10 bases align to TRBD1. Germline CDR1 and CDR2: LNHDA and SQIVND (reference sequence). J gave up 7 bases and V 6 bases, and 5 bases lay outside the gene matches. This CDR3 has 14 amino acids. CDR3 sequence reads: CASRTGGAGEKLFF. CDR3 nucleotide sequence: TGTGCCAGTAGGACAGGGGGCGCTGGTGAAAAACTGTTTTTT. Supplemented by reference TRBV19 and TRBJ1-4, the full variable domain reads DGGITQSPKYLFRKEGQNVTLSCEQNLNHDAMYWYRQDPGQGLRLIYYSQIVNDFQKGDIAEGYSVSREKKESFPLTVTSAQKNPTAFYLCASRTGGAGEKLFFGSGTQLSVL.

The chain carries TRBV7-9 and TRBJ2-2, with TRBD2 matching 9 bases. CDR1 and CDR2 (germline): SEHNR, FQNEAQ (reference sequence). V dropped 7 bases and J dropped 4; count of bases not matched to a gene: 7. CDR3 length equals 15 residues. CDR3 nucleotides: TGTGCCAGCACCGTAGCGGGAGTGGGCACCGGGGAGCTGTTTTTT. Translating gives CASTVAGVGTGELFF.

This clonotype occurred many times. In DNA, the CDR3 is TGTGCCACCAGTGGTGCAGGGGGTACCGGGGAGCTGTTTTTT. Its protein product is CATSGAGGTGELFF. The V gene is TRBV24-1, the J gene TRBJ2-2; 7 bases map to TRBD1. The CDR3 totals 14 residues. Germline CDR1 reads KGHDR; CDR2 reads SFDVKD. The V and J ends lost 5 bases and 5 bases, in that order; junction bases with no gene match: 4.

This clonotype has at least ten counts. The chain employs TRBV12-3 or TRBV12-4 and TRBJ2-7; 12 bases map to TRBD2. This CDR3 is 16 amino acids long. Trimming took 6 bases from V and 4 from J; bases not matched to a gene: 10. The CDR3 DNA reads as TGTGCCAGCAGCCCTACGACTAGCGGGAGTTGGTACGAGCAGTACTTC. Its protein product is CASSPTTSGSWYEQYF.

This clonotype appeared many times. The chain couples TRBV7-6 to TRBJ1-3, with TRBD1 matching over 8 bases. The V gene end was trimmed by 5 bases and the J gene end by 0 bases; junction bases not matched to a gene: 6. Germline lookup yields CDR1 SGHVS and CDR2 FNYEAQ. The CDR3 covers 16 residues. This chain's CDR3 is CASSPGQAISGNTIYF. In DNA form, the CDR3 reads TGTGCCAGCAGCCCGGGACAGGCGATCTCTGGAAACACCATATATTTT.

V and J are TRBV7-2 and TRBJ2-7, with D possibly TRBD1 on 7 matching bases. The CDR3 runs to 14 residues. Germline V gene sequence: CDR1 SGHTA, CDR2 FQGNSA. Trimming stripped 5 bases from V and 0 bases from J, with 11 bases between. The CDR3 spells CASSPQGGSYEQYF. CDR3 sequence (DNA): TGTGCCAGCAGCCCCCAGGGGGGCTCCTACGAGCAGTACTTC.

This clonotype was seen many times. V gene TRBV19 combines with J gene TRBJ1-5; no definite D call. The ends were cut back, 9 bases at V and 0 bases at J, with 12 bases in the middle. The CDR3 has 14 amino acids. Germline-derived CDR1 and CDR2 are LNHDA and SQIVND (reference sequence). CDR3 in DNA: TGTGCCAGCTCGGGCGGGAGTAGCAATCAGCCCCAGCATTTT. This encodes CASSGGSSNQPQHF.